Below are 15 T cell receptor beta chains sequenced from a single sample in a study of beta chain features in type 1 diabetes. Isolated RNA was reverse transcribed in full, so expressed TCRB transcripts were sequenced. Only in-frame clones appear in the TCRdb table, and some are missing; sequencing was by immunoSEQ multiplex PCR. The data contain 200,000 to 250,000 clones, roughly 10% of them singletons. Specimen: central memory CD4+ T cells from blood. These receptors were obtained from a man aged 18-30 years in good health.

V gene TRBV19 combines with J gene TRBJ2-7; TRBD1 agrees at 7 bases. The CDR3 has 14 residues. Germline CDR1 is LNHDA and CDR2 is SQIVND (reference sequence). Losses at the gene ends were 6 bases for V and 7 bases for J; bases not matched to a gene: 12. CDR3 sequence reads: CASSTQTGSEEQYF. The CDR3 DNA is TGTGCCAGTAGCACTCAGACAGGGTCGGAAGAGCAGTACTTC.

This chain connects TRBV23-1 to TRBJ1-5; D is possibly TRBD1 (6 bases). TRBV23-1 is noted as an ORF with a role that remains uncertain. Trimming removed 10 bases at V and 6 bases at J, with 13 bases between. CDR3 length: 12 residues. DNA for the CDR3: TGCGCCACCGCGGGGGGGGCTCAGCCCCAGCATTTT. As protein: CATAGGAQPQHF.

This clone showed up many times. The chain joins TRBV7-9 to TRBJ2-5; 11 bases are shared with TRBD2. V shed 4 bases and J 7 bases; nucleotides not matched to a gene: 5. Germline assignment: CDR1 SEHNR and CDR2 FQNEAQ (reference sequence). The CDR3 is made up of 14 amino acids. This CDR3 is CASSSGTSGWTQYF. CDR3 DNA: TGTGCCAGCAGCTCCGGGACTAGCGGCTGGACCCAGTACTTC.

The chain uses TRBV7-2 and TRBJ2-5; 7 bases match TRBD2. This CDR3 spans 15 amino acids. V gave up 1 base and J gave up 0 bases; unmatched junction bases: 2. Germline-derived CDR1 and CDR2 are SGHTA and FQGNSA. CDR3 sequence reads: CASSLGLADQETQYF. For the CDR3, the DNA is TGTGCCAGCAGCTTAGGACTAGCCGACCAAGAGACCCAGTACTTC.

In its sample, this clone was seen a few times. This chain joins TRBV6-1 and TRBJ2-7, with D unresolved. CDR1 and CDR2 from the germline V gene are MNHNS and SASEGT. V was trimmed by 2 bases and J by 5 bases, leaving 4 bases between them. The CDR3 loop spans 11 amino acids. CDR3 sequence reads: CASSEWDEQYF. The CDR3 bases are TGTGCCAGCAGTGAATGGGACGAGCAGTACTTC.

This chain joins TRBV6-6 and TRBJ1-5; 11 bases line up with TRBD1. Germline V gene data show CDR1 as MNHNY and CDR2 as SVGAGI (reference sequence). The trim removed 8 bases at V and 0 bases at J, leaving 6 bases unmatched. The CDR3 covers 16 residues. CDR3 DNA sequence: TGTGCCAGCGCGAGGACAGGGGGCGATAGCAATCAGCCCCAGCATTTT. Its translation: CASARTGGDSNQPQHF.

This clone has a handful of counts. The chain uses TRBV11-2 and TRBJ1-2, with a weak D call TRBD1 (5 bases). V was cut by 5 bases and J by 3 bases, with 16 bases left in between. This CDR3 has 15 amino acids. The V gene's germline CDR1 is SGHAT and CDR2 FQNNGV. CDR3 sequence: CASSIGWGADYGYTF. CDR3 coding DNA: TGTGCCAGCAGCATAGGGTGGGGCGCCGACTATGGCTACACCTTC.

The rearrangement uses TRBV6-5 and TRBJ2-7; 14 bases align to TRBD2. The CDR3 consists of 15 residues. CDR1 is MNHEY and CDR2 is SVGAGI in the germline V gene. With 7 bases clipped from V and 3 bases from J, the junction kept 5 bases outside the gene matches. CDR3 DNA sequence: TGTGCCAGCACGACCGGGACTAGCGGGAGCTACGAGCAGTACTTC. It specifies CASTTGTSGSYEQYF.

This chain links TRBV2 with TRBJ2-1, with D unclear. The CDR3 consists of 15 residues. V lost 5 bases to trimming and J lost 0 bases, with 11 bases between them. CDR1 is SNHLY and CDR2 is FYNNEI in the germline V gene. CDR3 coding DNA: TGTGCCAGCAGTCTGACTCCGAGCTCCTACAATGAGCAGTTCTTC. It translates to CASSLTPSSYNEQFF.

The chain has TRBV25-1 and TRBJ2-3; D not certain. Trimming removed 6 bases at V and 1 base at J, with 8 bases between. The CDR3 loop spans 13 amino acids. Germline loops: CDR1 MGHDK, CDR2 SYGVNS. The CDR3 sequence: CASSLRGTDTQYF. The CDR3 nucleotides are TGTGCCAGCAGCCTCCGTGGCACAGATACGCAGTATTTT.

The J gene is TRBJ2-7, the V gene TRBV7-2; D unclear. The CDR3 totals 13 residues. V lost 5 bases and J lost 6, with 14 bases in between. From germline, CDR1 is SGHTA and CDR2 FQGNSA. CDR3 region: CASSGLAAREQYF. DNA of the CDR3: TGTGCCAGCAGCGGCCTTGCGGCTCGCGAGCAGTACTTC.

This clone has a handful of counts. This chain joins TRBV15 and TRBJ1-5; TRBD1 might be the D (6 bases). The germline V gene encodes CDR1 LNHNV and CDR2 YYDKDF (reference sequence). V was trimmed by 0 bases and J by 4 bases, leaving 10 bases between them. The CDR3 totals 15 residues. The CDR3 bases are TGTGCCACCAGCAGAGATCCCAGGGGAAATCAGCCCCAGCATTTT. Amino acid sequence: CATSRDPRGNQPQHF.

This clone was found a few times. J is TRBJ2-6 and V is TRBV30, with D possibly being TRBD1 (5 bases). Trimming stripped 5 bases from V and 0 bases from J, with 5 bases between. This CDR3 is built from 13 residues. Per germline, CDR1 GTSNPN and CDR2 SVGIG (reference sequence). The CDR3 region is CAWDSSGANVLTF. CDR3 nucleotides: TGTGCCTGGGACAGCTCTGGGGCCAACGTCCTGACTTTC.

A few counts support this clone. The CDR3 is CSVGGTGGNEQFF. Here the CDR3 DNA reads TGCAGCGTTGGGGGGACAGGGGGAAATGAGCAGTTCTTC. V usage is TRBV29-1 and J usage is TRBJ2-1; 11 bases match TRBD1. The CDR3 sequence is 13 residues long. The germline gives CDR1 SQVTM, CDR2 ANQGSEA. V lost 4 bases to trimming and J lost 7 bases; unmatched junction nucleotides: 3.

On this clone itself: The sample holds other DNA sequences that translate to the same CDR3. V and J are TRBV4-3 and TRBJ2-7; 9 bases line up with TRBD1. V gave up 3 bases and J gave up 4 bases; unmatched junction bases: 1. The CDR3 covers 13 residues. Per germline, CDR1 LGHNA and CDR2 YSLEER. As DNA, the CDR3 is TGCGCCAGCAGCCAGGGGACAGGGTACGAGCAGTACTTC. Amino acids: CASSQGTGYEQYF.